This T cell receptor (beta chain) was identified during a study of cytomegalovirus exposure and HLA in healthy donors. Regarding this clone: The antigen is undetermined.

V was clipped by 8 bases and J by 7 bases; unmatched bases: 9. The germline gives CDR1 SGHAT, CDR2 FQNNGV. The CDR3 runs 14 residues. Overall study results and limits: In a later analysis, TCR association rates varied by HLA locus: DRB1 most, HLA-C fewest. In an earlier analysis, productive rearrangement rates for most beta V segments clustered near 87% or 30%. In a later analysis, a missense DCLRE1C variant was linked to TCR beta V- and J-gene trimming. Reported performance of the classifier showed diagnosis of cytomegalovirus status with high specificity and sensitivity.

Primers: 60 Vbeta forward and 13 Jbeta reverse. Clones were read by immunoSEQ multiplex PCR, and TCRdb kept only the in-frame ones, dropping some. The data show approximately 93,000 clones, with 65% to 85% seen just once and approximately 3.8% held by the top ten. This sequence joins TRBV11-2 and TRBJ2-2; 8 bases match TRBD1. This TCR was recovered from a man in his fifties or sixties in good health and CMV-seronegative. Sequencing used PBMCs. The CDR3 DNA sequence: TGTGCCAGCGGAGGACAGGGAATTGGCGGGGAGCTGTTTTTT. Translation gives CASGGQGIGGELFF.